A selection of T cell receptor beta chains follows, all from one sample in a study of shared clonotypes between healthy human individuals. Using immunoSEQ multiplex PCR, the repertoire was profiled, and TCRdb retains in-frame clones only, with some absent. The sample includes 2 million to 3 million clones, 93% of them seen just once. Specimen: naive CD4+ T cells from PBMCs. The receptor set was obtained from a man aged 18 to 29 in good health. Some clones in this sample may be carry-over from other donors' samples. Each CDR3 is given with its conserved first and last residue. The D gene is left open where the match is weak. Some rows have no size entry. The others give once, few or many, or a class for an expanded clone.

>TRBV11-2|.|TRBJ2-7|.
CASSLDPPSARSSYEQYF
TGTGCCAGCAGCTTAGATCCCCCGTCAGCGAGGAGCTCCTACGAGCAGTACTTC
>TRBV6-4|.|TRBJ2-5|once
CASSTQGGETQYF
TGTGCCAGCAGTACACAGGGAGGAGAGACCCAGTACTTC
>TRBV11-3|TRBD1|TRBJ2-2|.
CASSLGTGDTGELFF
TGTGCCAGCAGCTTAGGGACAGGGGACACCGGGGAGCTGTTTTTT
>TRBV29-1|.|TRBJ2-1|.
CSVGGRLSSYNEQFF
TGCAGCGTTGGGGGACGTCTGAGCTCCTACAATGAGCAGTTCTTC
>TRBV28|.|TRBJ2-7|once
CASHGALYEQYF
TGTGCCAGCCATGGGGCTCTCTACGAGCAGTACTTC
>TRBV5-1|.|TRBJ1-4|.
CASSFDRRELFF
TGCGCCAGCAGCTTCGATAGGAGAGAACTGTTTTTT
>TRBV11-1|.|TRBJ1-4|.
CASSFSATNEKLFF
TGTGCCAGCAGCTTTAGCGCAACTAATGAAAAACTGTTTTTT
>TRBV28|.|TRBJ2-3|.
CASSLRAGTSTDTQYF
TGTGCCAGCAGTTTGAGGGCGGGGACTAGCACAGATACGCAGTATTTT
>TRBV5-1|TRBD1|TRBJ1-1|.
CASSGDRMNTEAFF
TGCGCCAGCAGCGGGGACAGGATGAACACTGAAGCTTTCTTT
>TRBV7-6|TRBD1|TRBJ2-1|once
CASSRNTGDNEQFF
TGTGCCAGCAGCCGAAACACAGGGGACAATGAGCAGTTCTTC
>TRBV6-5|.|TRBJ1-5|.
CASRTRQYSNQPQHF
TGTGCCAGCAGGACCCGACAGTATAGCAATCAGCCCCAGCATTTT
>TRBV30|.|TRBJ1-1|few
CAWRGKGTEAFF
TGTGCCTGGAGGGGAAAAGGCACTGAAGCTTTCTTT
>TRBV6-1|.|TRBJ2-7|.
CASNEGRRGEQYF
TGTGCCAGCAACGAGGGAAGGCGCGGCGAGCAGTACTTC
>TRBV5-1|TRBD1|TRBJ2-1|.
CASSSPRDSSIEQFF
TGCGCCAGCAGCTCGCCTCGGGACAGCTCAATTGAGCAGTTCTTC
>TRBV6-6|TRBD1|TRBJ2-7|.
CASSGRRTGPYEQYF
TGTGCCAGCAGCGGACGAAGGACAGGGCCCTACGAGCAGTACTTC
>TRBV10-1|TRBD2|TRBJ2-3|.
CASSGKIAGGPTDTQYF
TGCGCCAGCAGTGGGAAGATAGCGGGAGGACCCACAGATACGCAGTATTTT
>TRBV30|TRBD2|TRBJ2-1|once
CAWSRVAGSSYNEQFF
TGTGCCTGGAGTCGGGTAGCGGGGAGCTCCTACAATGAGCAGTTCTTC
>TRBV18|TRBD1|TRBJ2-3|once
CASSPGTGSSTDTQYF
TGTGCCAGCTCACCAGGGACAGGGTCTAGCACAGATACGCAGTATTTT
>TRBV4-2|TRBD2|TRBJ2-2|.
CASSQDLAGVSGELFF
TGTGCCAGCAGCCAAGATCTAGCGGGAGTGTCAGGGGAGCTGTTTTTT
>TRBV11-2|TRBD2|TRBJ2-5|.
CASSLGGLQETQYF
TGTGCCAGCAGCTTAGGGGGACTACAAGAGACCCAGTACTTC
>TRBV7-7|.|TRBJ2-1|.
CASSLSPYNEQFF
TGTGCCAGCAGTCTATCCCCCTACAATGAGCAGTTCTTC
>TRBV7-2|.|TRBJ2-7|.
CASSWDFYEQYF
TGTGCCAGCAGCTGGGACTTCTACGAGCAGTACTTC
>TRBV2|TRBD1|TRBJ2-5|.
CASSVGGEETQYF
TGTGCCAGCAGTGTAGGGGGCGAAGAGACCCAGTACTTC
>TRBV5-1|TRBD2|TRBJ2-7|.
CASSPGLAGLYEQYF
TGCGCCAGCAGCCCGGGACTAGCGGGACTCTACGAGCAGTACTTC
>TRBV6-5|TRBD1|TRBJ1-2|.
CASSLSRQGTGYTF
TGTGCCAGCAGCCTCTCCCGACAGGGAACTGGCTACACCTTC
>TRBV2|.|TRBJ1-3|.
CASSSRAVRGNTIYF
TGTGCCAGCAGTAGCCGGGCGGTACGGGGAAACACCATATATTTT
>TRBV28|TRBD2|TRBJ2-1|.
CASSSTSGRVGEQFF
TGTGCCAGCAGTTCCACTAGCGGTAGGGTCGGGGAGCAGTTCTTC
>TRBV29-1|.|TRBJ1-3|once
CSVVTGPGNTIYF
TGCAGCGTTGTTACAGGTCCTGGAAACACCATATATTTT
>TRBV2|.|TRBJ2-1|.
CASRGNLYNEQFF
TGTGCCAGCAGAGGAAATCTTTATAATGAGCAGTTCTTC
>TRBV11-3|.|TRBJ2-1|.
CASSLDSGSNNEQFF
TGTGCCAGCAGCTTAGACAGCGGGTCCAACAATGAGCAGTTCTTC
>TRBV28|.|TRBJ1-1|.
CASSLTLPPEAFF
TGTGCCAGCAGTTTAACCCTACCCCCTGAAGCTTTCTTT
>TRBV28|.|TRBJ1-1|.
CASSLSPGYTEAFF
TGTGCCAGCAGTTTATCCCCCGGGTACACTGAAGCTTTCTTT
>TRBV7-3|TRBD2|TRBJ2-1|.
CASSRPALAGGSSSYNEQFF
TGTGCCAGCAGCCGACCGGCGTTAGCGGGAGGGTCAAGCTCCTACAATGAGCAGTTCTTC
>TRBV11-3|.|TRBJ1-2|once
CASSFPTGDGYTF
TGTGCCAGCAGCTTTCCCACGGGGGATGGCTACACCTTC
>TRBV12-2|.|TRBJ2-7|.
CASEQAGGPHEQYF
TGTGCAAGTGAACAAGCGGGAGGGCCCCACGAGCAGTACTTC
>TRBV19|.|TRBJ2-1|.
CASSIGRERHEQFF
TGTGCCAGTAGTATCGGGCGGGAAAGGCATGAGCAGTTCTTC
>TRBV2|.|TRBJ1-1|.
CASTPLVSGGEAFF
TGTGCCAGCACCCCCCTTGTCTCGGGCGGTGAAGCTTTCTTT
>TRBV5-1|.|TRBJ2-5|.
CASKTQGNQETQYF
TGCGCCAGCAAGACTCAGGGGAACCAAGAGACCCAGTACTTC
>TRBV5-4|TRBD2|TRBJ2-1|once
CASKREGSYNEQFF
TGTGCCAGCAAACGGGAGGGCTCTTACAATGAGCAGTTCTTC
>TRBV18|.|TRBJ2-4|.
CASSPKQNKNIQYF
TGTGCCAGCTCACCGAAACAGAACAAAAACATTCAGTACTTC
>TRBV7-2|.|TRBJ2-5|once
CASSRPPGRETQYF
TGTGCCAGCAGCCGTCCCCCCGGGCGAGAGACCCAGTACTTC
>TRBV28|.|TRBJ2-1|.
CASSVTGLQQFF
TGTGCCAGCAGTGTCACCGGGCTCCAGCAGTTCTTC
>TRBV6-5|.|TRBJ1-2|.
CASSRKGNYGYTF
TGTGCCAGCAGTCGGAAGGGGAACTATGGCTACACCTTC
>TRBV5-1|.|TRBJ1-6|.
CASSVVKGTPLHF
TGCGCCAGCAGCGTGGTTAAAGGGACACCCCTCCACTTT
>TRBV6-1|.|TRBJ1-1|.
CASSDNRAGTEAFF
TGTGCCAGCAGTGATAACAGGGCGGGCACTGAAGCTTTCTTT
>TRBV7-9|TRBD2|TRBJ2-2|.
CASSLWLAGAAGELFF
TGTGCCAGCAGCTTATGGCTAGCGGGAGCGGCCGGGGAGCTGTTTTTT
>TRBV7-6|.|TRBJ2-7|.
CASSLLGRNYEQYF
TGTGCCAGCAGCTTATTAGGGCGGAACTACGAGCAGTACTTC
>TRBV28|.|TRBJ1-2|.
CASSLDSLMGYYGYTF
TGTGCCAGCAGTCTGGACAGCCTAATGGGTTACTATGGCTACACCTTC
>TRBV5-5|.|TRBJ2-5|.
CASSKTTAQETQYF
TGTGCCAGCAGCAAAACGACAGCGCAAGAGACCCAGTACTTC
>TRBV7-6|TRBD2|TRBJ2-5|.
CASSDLAGVEYF
TGTGCCAGCAGCGACCTAGCGGGAGTGGAGTACTTC